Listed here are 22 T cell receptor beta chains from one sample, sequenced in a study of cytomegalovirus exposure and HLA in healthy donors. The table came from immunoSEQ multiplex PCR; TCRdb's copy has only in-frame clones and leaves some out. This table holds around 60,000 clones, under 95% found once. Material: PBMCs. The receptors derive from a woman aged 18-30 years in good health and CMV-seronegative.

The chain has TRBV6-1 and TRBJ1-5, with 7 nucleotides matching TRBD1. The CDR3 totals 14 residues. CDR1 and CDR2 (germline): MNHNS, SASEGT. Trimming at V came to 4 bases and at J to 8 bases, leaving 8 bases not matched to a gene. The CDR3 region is CASSGDREAEPQHF. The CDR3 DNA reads TGTGCCAGCAGTGGCGACAGGGAGGCTGAGCCCCAGCATTTT.

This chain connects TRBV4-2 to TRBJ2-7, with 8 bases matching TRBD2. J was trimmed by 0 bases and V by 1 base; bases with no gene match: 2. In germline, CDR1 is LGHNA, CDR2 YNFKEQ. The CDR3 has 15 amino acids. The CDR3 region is CASSQGTSPSYEQYF. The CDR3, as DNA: TGTGCCAGCAGCCAAGGGACTAGCCCCTCCTACGAGCAGTACTTC.

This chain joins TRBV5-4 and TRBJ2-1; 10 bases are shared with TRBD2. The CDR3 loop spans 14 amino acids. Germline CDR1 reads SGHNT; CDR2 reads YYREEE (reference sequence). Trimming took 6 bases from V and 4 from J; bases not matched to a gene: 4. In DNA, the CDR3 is TGTGCCAGCAAGCTAGCGGGGGCGTACAATGAGCAGTTCTTC. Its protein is CASKLAGAYNEQFF.

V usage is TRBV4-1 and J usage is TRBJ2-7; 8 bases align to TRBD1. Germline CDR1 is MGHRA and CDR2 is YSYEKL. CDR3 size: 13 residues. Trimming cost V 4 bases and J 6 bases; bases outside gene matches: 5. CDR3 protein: CASSPRQGTEQYF. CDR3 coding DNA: TGCGCCAGCAGCCCGCGACAGGGGACCGAGCAGTACTTC.

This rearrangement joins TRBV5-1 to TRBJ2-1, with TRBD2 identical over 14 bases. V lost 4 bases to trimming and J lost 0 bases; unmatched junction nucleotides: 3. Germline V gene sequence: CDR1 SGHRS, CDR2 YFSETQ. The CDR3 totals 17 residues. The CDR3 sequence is CASSVGTSGSSYNEQFF. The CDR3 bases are TGCGCCAGCAGCGTCGGGACTAGCGGGAGCTCCTACAATGAGCAGTTCTTC.

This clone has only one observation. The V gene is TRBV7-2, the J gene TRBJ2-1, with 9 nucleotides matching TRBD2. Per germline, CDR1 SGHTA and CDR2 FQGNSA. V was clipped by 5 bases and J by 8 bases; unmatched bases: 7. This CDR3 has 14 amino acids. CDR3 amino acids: CASSASGEAHEQFF. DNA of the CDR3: TGTGCCAGCAGCGCTAGCGGGGAGGCGCATGAGCAGTTCTTC. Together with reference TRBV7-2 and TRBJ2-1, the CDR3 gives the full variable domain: GAGVSQSPSNKVTEKGKDVELRCDPISGHTALYWYRQSLGQGLEFLIYFQGNSAPDKSGLPSDRFSAERTGGSVSTLTIQRTQQEDSAVYLCASSASGEAHEQFFGPGTRLTVL.

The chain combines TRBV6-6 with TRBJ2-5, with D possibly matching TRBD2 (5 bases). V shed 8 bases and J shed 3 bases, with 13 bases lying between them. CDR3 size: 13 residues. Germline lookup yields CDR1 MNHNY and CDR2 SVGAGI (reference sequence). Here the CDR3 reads CASRRFGEETQYF. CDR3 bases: TGTGCCAGCCGACGGTTCGGGGAAGAGACCCAGTACTTC.

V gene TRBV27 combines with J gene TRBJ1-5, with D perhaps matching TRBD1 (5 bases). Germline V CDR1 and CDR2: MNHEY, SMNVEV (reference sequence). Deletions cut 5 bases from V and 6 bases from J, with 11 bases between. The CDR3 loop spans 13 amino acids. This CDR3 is CASSRGLGQPQHF. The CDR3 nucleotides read TGTGCCAGCAGTAGGGGCTTAGGTCAGCCCCAGCATTTT.

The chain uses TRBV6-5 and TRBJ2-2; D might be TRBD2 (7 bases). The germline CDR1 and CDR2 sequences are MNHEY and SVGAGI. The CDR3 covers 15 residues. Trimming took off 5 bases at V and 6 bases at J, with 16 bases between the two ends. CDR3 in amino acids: CASSRGGVRSGELFF. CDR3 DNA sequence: TGTGCCAGCAGTAGGGGGGGGGTACGATCCGGGGAGCTGTTTTTT.

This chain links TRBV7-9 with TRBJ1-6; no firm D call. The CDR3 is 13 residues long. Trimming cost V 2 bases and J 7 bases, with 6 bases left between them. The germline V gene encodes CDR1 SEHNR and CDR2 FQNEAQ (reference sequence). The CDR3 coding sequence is TGTGCCAGCAGCTTACCGGGGAATTCACCCCTCCACTTT. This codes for CASSLPGNSPLHF.

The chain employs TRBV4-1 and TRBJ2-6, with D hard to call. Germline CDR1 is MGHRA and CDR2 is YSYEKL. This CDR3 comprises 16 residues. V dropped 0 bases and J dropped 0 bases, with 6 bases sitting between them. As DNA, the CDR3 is TGCGCCAGCAGCCAAGATAGTAGCTCTGGGGCCAACGTCCTGACTTTC. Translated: CASSQDSSSGANVLTF.

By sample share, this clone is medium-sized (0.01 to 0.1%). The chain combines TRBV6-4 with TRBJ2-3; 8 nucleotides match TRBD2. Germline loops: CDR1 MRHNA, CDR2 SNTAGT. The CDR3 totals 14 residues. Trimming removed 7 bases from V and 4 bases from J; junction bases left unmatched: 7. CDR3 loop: CASKIQAGADTQYF. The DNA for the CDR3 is TGTGCCAGCAAGATTCAAGCGGGAGCAGATACGCAGTATTTT.

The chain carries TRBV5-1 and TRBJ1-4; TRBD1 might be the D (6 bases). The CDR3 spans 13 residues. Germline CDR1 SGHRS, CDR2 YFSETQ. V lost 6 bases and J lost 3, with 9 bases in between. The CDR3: CASKDSPNEKLFF. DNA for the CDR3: TGCGCCAGCAAGGACAGCCCTAATGAAAAACTGTTTTTT.

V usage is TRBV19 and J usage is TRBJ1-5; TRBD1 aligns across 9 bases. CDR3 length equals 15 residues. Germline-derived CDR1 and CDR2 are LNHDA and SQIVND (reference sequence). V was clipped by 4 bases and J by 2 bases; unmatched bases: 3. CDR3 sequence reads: CASSNTGGGNQPQHF. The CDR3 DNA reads TGTGCCAGTAGTAATACAGGGGGCGGCAATCAGCCCCAGCATTTT.

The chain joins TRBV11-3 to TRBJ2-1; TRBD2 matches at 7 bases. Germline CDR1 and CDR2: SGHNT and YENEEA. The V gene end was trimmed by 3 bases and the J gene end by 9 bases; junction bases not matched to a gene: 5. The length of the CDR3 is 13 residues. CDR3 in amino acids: CASSFRGRGEQFF. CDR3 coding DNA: TGTGCCAGCAGCTTTCGCGGGAGAGGTGAGCAGTTCTTC.

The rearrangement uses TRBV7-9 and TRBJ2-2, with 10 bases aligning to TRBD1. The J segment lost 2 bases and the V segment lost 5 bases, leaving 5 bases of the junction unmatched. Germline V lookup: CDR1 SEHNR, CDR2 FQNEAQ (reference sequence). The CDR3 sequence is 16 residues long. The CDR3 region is CASSPGTGANTGELFF. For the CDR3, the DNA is TGTGCCAGCAGCCCCGGGACAGGGGCAAACACCGGGGAGCTGTTTTTT.

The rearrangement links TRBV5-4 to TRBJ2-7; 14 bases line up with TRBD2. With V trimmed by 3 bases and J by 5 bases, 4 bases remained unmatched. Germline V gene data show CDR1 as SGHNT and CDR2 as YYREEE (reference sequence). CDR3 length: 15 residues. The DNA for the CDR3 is TGTGCCAGCAGCTCGGGACTAGCGGGAGCACACGAGCAGTACTTC. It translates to CASSSGLAGAHEQYF.

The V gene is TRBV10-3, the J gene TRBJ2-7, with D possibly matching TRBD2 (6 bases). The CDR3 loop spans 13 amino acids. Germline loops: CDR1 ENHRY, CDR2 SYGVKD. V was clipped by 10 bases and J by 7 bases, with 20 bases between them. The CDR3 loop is CATSGRGAGEQYF. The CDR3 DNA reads TGTGCCACCTCGGGACGCGGGGCAGGGGAGCAGTACTTC.

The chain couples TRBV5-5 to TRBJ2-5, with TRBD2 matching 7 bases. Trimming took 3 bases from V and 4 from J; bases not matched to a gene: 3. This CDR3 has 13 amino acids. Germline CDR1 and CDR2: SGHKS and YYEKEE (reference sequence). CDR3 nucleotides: TGTGCCAGCAGCTCTCCGGGGGGAGAGACCCAGTACTTC. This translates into CASSSPGGETQYF.

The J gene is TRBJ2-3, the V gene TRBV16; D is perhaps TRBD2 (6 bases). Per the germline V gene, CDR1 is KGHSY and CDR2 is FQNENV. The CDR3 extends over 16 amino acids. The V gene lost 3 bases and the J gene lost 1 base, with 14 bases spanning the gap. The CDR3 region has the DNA TGTGCCAGCAGCCACTTATTAGCGGTCGGCACAGATACGCAGTATTTT. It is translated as CASSHLLAVGTDTQYF.

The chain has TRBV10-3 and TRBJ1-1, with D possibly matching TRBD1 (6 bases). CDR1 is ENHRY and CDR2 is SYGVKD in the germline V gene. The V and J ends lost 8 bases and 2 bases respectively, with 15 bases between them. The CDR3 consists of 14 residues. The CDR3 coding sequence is TGTGCCATCCGGGAACAGGGACGCAACACTGAAGCTTTCTTT. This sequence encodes CAIREQGRNTEAFF.

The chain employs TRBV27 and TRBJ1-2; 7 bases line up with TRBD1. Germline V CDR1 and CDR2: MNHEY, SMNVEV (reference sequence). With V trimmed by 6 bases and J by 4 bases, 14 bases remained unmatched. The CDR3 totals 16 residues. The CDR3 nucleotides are TGTGCCAGCAGAAGGACAGGCCTCCCGGGCGGCTATGGCTACACCTTC. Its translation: CASRRTGLPGGYGYTF.